A single sample gave rise to the 5 T cell receptor beta chains below, sequenced in a study of blood T cell repertoires in COVID-19. The repertoire was sequenced with immunoSEQ multiplex PCR; TCRdb's copy has only in-frame clones and lacks some. This sample has approximately 94,000 clones, with less than 90% found just once. Sequences were obtained from peripheral blood. Every receptor here comes from a man under 40 in a cohort sampled during active COVID-19.

V and J are TRBV15 and TRBJ2-7; D might be TRBD2 (5 bases). Germline V gene data show CDR1 as LNHNV and CDR2 as YYDKDF (reference sequence). The germline V and J ends were trimmed by 7 bases and 6 bases, with 16 bases remaining between them. The CDR3 covers 13 residues. The CDR3: CATMLAWGGEQYF. The CDR3 DNA reads TGTGCCACCATGCTAGCTTGGGGTGGCGAGCAGTACTTC.

This clone came up once. The rearrangement uses TRBV19 and TRBJ2-3; no clear D. CDR1 is LNHDA and CDR2 is SQIVND in the germline V gene (reference sequence). Deletions cut 7 bases from V and 4 bases from J, with 9 bases between. The CDR3 covers 12 residues. CDR3 region: CASIEAPDTQYF. In DNA form, the CDR3 reads TGTGCCAGTATCGAGGCTCCAGATACGCAGTATTTT.

The gene calls are TRBV5-6 and TRBJ2-7, with D possibly matching TRBD2 (6 bases). V lost 2 bases and J 6 bases, leaving 15 bases between the germline ends. The length of the CDR3 is 14 residues. Germline V CDR1 and CDR2: SGHDT, YYEEEE. The CDR3 DNA follows: TGTGCCAGCAGCTTTGGAGGGGTCCCCGGCGAGCAGTACTTC. Amino acids: CASSFGGVPGEQYF.

This chain connects TRBV18 to TRBJ1-1; TRBD1 matches at 11 bases. The germline V gene has CDR1 KGHSH and CDR2 LQKENI. This CDR3 is 16 amino acids long. V trimming: 6 bases; J trimming: 3 bases; junction bases outside the gene matches: 9. The DNA for the CDR3 is TGTGCCAGCTCGCACGGGACAGGGGGTCGGTACACTGAAGCTTTCTTT. Its translation: CASSHGTGGRYTEAFF.

This clone was observed once. The genes are TRBV15 and TRBJ2-1, with 12 bases aligning to TRBD2. The CDR3 contains 16 residues. J gave up 6 bases and V 0 bases, and 3 bases lay outside the gene matches. CDR1 is LNHNV, CDR2 YYDKDF, per germline (reference sequence). The CDR3: CATSRDLAGGPNEQFF. The CDR3 DNA is TGTGCCACCAGCAGAGATCTAGCGGGGGGGCCCAATGAGCAGTTCTTC.